This T cell receptor (beta chain) was profiled in a study of siplizumab effects on memory and regulatory T cells (dated by TCRdb to between 2017 and 2020). For context, the study as a whole: The effect of the anti-CD2 antibody siplizumab on alloreactive T-cell subsets was examined in allogeneic mixed lymphocyte reactions constructed from human PBMCs. General findings and caveats noted by the study authors: Whether proliferating Tregs from siplizumab cultures were suppressive was not functionally confirmed. Among mappable alloreactive CD4+ clones, the Treg-derived fraction averaged about 75% with siplizumab versus 25% to 30% in control reactions. Unstimulated naive T cells appeared to be more diverse than memory T cells, and naive cells seemed to make a substantial contribution to the alloresponse. About 75-97% of proliferating CD4+ or CD8+ clones could not be given a naive or memory phenotype. Because sequences at frequencies below about 10^-5 were poorly captured, only a minor fraction of alloreactive clones could be mapped back to unstimulated subsets. Siplizumab significantly lowered the cumulative frequency of alloreactive sequences that could be traced to unstimulated CD4+ memory T cells.

Sorted unstimulated T cells, along with proliferating T cells recovered from mixed lymphocyte reactions, underwent TCRbeta CDR3 sequencing. Fresh whole blood from over 8 HLA-typed healthy donors was used to isolate PBMCs. Unstimulated CD4+ non-regulatory T cells were FACS-sorted to map the origin of alloreactive clones. V lost 3 bases and J lost 1 base; the stretch between them is 6 bases long. The germline V gene gives CDR1 as KGHSH and CDR2 as LQKENI. From its cysteine to its phenylalanine, the CDR3 spans 13 amino acids. Of all the DNA, just the CDR3 is kept, 39 bases in frame from base 1. The protocol used for the library was the immunoSEQ multiplex PCR assay. Each sample had roughly 100,000 TCR templates assayed by the deep sequencing platform. Genomic DNA extracted from sorted T cells was used for TCRbeta CDR3 sequencing. In the paper's pipeline: The R programming language was used for clonal analysis of the TCRbeta CDR3 data. Unstimulated samples were compared with post-reaction CFSE-low samples to define alloreactive CD4+ and CD8+ clones. Regulatory or non-regulatory origin of alloreactive CD4+ clones was assigned by matching sequences to the sorted unstimulated Treg and non-Treg repertoires. TCRdb retrieved this table from immuneACCESS and kept in-frame rearrangements only. Not all clones are present; in checked studies, unresolved V genes account for under half, and no reason is known for the remainder. V and J calls and clone size are as listed in that table; D and trimming were resolved from the DNA. The sample profile shows about 94,000 clones; 94% of them were found once. The ten largest clones capture around 0.3% of the sample.

Note on this clone: There is no known antigen for this receptor. The record has no base qualities; no much larger clone is one base away.

The rearranged segments are TRBV18 and TRBJ1-2; there is no confident call for the D gene. Sequences were obtained from non-Treg CD4+ T cells sorted from blood. The cell subset or site label for this specimen denotes: FACS-sorted unstimulated CD4+ non-regulatory T cells. The clonotype originates from a human donor in good health. This receptor has the CDR3 CASSPRFNYGYTF. The DNA is as follows: TGTGCCAGCTCACCGCGGTTTAACTATGGCTACACCTTC.